This record covers a single T cell receptor (beta chain). Its target is unknown. The data originate from a study of cytomegalovirus exposure and HLA in healthy donors. The wider study: Among the approximately 400 genotyped donors, 70% to 90% were placed in the Caucasian-associated ancestry cluster.

Germline-derived CDR1 and CDR2 are LGHNT and FRNRAP. The CDR3 loop spans 12 amino acids. Every donor was a healthy person donating bone marrow. Study results and caveats: Immune exposure was documented only through CMV serostatus.

The PCR contained 60 Vbeta and 13 Jbeta primers. TCRdb's copy holds only in-frame clones and misses some; the assay was immunoSEQ multiplex PCR. The repertoire holds some 100,000 clones, with 75% to 85% as singletons. The chain is built from TRBV12-5 and TRBJ2-5; D is unclear. The assigned J gene may be wrong: the sequence end matches TRBJ2-7 better. The sequenced material came from PBMCs. This clonotype originated in a woman aged 18-29 years in good health and CMV-seronegative. The CDR3 bases are TGTGCTAGTGGTTTCTGGGGCTACGAGCAGTACTTC. Protein sequence: CASGFWGYEQYF.